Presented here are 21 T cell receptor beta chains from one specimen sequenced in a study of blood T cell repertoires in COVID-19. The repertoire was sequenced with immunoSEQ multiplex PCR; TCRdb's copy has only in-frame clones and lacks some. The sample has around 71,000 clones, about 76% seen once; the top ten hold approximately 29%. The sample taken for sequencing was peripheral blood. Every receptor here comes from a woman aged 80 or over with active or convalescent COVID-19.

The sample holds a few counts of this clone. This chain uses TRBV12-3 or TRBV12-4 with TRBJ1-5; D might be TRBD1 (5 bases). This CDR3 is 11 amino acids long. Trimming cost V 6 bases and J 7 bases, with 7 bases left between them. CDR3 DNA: TGTGCCAGCAGCCCAGGGCAGCCCCAGCATTTT. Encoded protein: CASSPGQPQHF.

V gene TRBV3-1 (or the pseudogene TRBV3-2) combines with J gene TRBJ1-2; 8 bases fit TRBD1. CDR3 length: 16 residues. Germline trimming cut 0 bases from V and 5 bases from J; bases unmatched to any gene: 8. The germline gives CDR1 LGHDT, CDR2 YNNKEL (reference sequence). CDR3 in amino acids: CASSQDPAGTGYGYTF. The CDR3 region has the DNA TGTGCCAGCAGCCAAGATCCAGCCGGGACAGGATATGGCTACACCTTC.

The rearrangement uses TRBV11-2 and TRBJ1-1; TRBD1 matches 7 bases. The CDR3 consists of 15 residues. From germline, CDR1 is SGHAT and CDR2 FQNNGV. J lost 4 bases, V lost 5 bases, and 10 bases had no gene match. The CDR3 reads CASSTTGTDSTEAFF. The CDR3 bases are TGTGCCAGCAGCACCACCGGGACAGATAGCACTGAAGCTTTCTTT. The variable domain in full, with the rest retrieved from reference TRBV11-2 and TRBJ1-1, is EAGVAQSPRYKIIEKRQSVAFWCNPISGHATLYWYQQILGQGPKLLIQFQNNGVVDDSQLPKDRFSAERLKGVDSTLKIQPAKLEDSAVYLCASSTTGTDSTEAFFGQGTRLTVV.

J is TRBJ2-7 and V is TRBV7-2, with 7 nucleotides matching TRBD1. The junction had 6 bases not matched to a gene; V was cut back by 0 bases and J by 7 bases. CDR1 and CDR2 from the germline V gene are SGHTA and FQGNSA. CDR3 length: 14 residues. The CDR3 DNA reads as TGTGCCAGCAGCTTAGCAAGGGGGCGCAGAGAGCAGTACTTC. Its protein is CASSLARGRREQYF.

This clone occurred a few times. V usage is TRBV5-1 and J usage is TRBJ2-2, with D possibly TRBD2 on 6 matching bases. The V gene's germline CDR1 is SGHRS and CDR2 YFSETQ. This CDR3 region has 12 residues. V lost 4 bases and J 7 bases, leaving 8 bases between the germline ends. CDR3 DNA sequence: TGCGCCAGCAGCCCGGAGGGCGGGGAGCTGTTTTTT. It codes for CASSPEGGELFF.

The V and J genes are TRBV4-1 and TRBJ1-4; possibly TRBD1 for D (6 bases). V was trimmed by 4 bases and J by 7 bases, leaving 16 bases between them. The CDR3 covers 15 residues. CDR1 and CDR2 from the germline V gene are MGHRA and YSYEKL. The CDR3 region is CASSPEGVLIEKLFF. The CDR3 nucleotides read TGCGCCAGCAGCCCTGAGGGGGTCTTGATTGAAAAACTGTTTTTT.

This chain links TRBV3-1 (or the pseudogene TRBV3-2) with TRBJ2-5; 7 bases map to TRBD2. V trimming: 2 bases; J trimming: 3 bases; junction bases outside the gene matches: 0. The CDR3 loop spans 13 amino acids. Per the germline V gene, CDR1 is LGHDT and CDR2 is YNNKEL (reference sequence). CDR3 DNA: TGTGCCAGCAGCCAACGGGGGGAAGAGACCCAGTACTTC. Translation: CASSQRGEETQYF.

The CDR3 DNA reads as TGTGCCAGCAGCGGTGCCGGGATCGAGCAGTACTTC. Protein product: CASSGAGIEQYF. The chain couples TRBV9 to TRBJ2-7, with D tentatively TRBD2 (5 bases). Germline V gives CDR1 SGDLS, CDR2 YYNGEE. V lost 3 bases and J 6 bases, leaving 10 bases between the germline ends. The CDR3 consists of 12 residues.

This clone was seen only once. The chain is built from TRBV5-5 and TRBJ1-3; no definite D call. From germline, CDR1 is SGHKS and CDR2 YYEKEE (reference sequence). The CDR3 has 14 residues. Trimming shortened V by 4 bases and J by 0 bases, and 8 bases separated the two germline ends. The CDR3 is CASSLVSSGNTIYF. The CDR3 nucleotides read TGTGCCAGCAGCCTCGTGAGCTCTGGAAACACCATATATTTT.

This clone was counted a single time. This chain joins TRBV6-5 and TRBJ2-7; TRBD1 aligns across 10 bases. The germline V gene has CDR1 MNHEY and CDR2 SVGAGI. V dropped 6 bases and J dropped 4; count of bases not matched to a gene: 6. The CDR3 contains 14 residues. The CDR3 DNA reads TGTGCCAGCAGCGACGACAGGGGGCTGTACGAGCAGTACTTC. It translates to CASSDDRGLYEQYF.

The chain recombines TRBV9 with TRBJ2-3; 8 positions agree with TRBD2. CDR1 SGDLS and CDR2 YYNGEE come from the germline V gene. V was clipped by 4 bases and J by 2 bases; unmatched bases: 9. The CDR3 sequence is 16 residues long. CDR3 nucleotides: TGTGCCAGCAGCTCCCCACTAGCGGAGGCCACAGATACGCAGTATTTT. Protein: CASSSPLAEATDTQYF.

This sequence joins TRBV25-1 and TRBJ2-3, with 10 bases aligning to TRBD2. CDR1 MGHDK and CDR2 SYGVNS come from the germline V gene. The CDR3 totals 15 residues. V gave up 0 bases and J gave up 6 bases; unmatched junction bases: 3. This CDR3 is CASSEYSGGADTQYF. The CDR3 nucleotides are TGTGCCAGCAGTGAATACAGCGGGGGGGCGGATACGCAGTATTTT.

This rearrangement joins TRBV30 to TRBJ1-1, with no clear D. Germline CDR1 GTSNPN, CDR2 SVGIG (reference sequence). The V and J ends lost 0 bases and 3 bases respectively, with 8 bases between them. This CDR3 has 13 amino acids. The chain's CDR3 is CAWSVIPDTEAFF. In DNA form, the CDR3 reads TGTGCCTGGAGTGTGATCCCAGACACTGAAGCTTTCTTT.

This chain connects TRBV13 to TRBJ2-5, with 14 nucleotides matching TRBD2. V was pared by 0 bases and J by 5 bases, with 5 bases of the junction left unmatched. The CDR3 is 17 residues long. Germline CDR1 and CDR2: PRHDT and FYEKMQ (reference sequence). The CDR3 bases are TGTGCCAGCAGCTTAGGCATGGGGACTAGCGGGGGCGAGACCCAGTACTTC. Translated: CASSLGMGTSGGETQYF.

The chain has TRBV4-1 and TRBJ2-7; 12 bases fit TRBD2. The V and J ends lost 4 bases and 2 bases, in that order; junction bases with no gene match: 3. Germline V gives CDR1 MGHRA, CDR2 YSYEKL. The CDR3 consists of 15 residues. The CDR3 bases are TGCGCCAGCAGCCTAGGACTAGCGGGAACCTACGAGCAGTACTTC. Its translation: CASSLGLAGTYEQYF.

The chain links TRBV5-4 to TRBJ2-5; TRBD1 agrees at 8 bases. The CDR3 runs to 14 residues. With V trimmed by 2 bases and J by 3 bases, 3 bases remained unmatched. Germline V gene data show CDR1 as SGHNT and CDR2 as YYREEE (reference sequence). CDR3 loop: CASSFDRGEETQYF. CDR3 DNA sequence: TGTGCCAGCAGCTTCGACAGGGGAGAAGAGACCCAGTACTTC.

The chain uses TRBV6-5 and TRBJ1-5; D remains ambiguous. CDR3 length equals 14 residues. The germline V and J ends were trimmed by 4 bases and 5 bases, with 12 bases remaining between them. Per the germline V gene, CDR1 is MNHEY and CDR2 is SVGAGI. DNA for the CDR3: TGTGCCAGCAGTTCCGCAGGAATCCATCAGCCCCAGCATTTT. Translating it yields CASSSAGIHQPQHF.

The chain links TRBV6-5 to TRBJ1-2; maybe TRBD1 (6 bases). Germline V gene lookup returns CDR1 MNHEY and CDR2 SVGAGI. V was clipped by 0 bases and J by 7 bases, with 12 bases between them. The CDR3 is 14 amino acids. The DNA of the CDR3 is TGTGCCAGCAGTTACTCGATTGGGGGCTCTGGCTACACCTTC. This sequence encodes CASSYSIGGSGYTF.

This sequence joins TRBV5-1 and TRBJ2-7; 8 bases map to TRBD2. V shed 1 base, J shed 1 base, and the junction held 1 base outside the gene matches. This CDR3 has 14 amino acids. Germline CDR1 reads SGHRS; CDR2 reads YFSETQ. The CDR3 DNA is TGCGCCAGCAGCTTGACTAGCGGTTCCTACGAGCAGTACTTC. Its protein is CASSLTSGSYEQYF.

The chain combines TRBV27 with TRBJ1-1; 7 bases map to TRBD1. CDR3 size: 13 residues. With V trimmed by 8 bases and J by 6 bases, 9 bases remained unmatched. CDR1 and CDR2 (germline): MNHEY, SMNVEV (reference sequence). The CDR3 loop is CASVDRVRSEAFF. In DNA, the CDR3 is TGTGCCAGCGTCGACAGGGTCAGGTCTGAAGCTTTCTTT.

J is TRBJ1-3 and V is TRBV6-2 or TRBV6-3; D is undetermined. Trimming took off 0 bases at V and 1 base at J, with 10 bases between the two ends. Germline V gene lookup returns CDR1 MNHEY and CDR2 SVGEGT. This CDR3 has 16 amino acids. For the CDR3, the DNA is TGTGCCAGCAGTTACTCAGCTTCCTGGTCTGGAAACACCATATATTTT. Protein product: CASSYSASWSGNTIYF.